These 14 T cell receptor beta chains were all obtained from the same sample, sequenced in a study of cytomegalovirus exposure and HLA in healthy donors. The PCR ran on 60 Vbeta and 13 Jbeta primers. Profiled with immunoSEQ multiplex PCR; TCRdb holds only in-frame clones, not every one. This table holds about 170,000 clones, approximately 81% found once. The sample comprised PBMCs. These receptors came from a boy between 2 and 10 years old in good health and CMV-seronegative.

V is TRBV18 and J is TRBJ2-3, with unresolved D. V dropped 6 bases and J dropped 5 bases, with 12 bases sitting between them. From germline, CDR1 is KGHSH and CDR2 LQKENI. The CDR3 runs to 13 residues. The DNA for the CDR3 is TGTGCCAGCTCCCGCAGATTCCGAGATACGCAGTATTTT. It specifies CASSRRFRDTQYF.

This clone has a single count. This sequence joins TRBV29-1 and TRBJ1-2; 9 nucleotides match TRBD1. Germline trimming cut 3 bases from V and 6 bases from J; bases unmatched to any gene: 5. CDR1 is SQVTM, CDR2 ANQGSEA, per germline. This CDR3 spans 13 amino acids. In nucleotides, the CDR3 is TGCAGCGTTGACCGGACAGGGGATGATGGCTACACCTTC. It codes for CSVDRTGDDGYTF. Together with reference TRBV29-1 and TRBJ1-2, the CDR3 gives the full variable domain: SAVISQKPSRDICQRGTSLTIQCQVDSQVTMMFWYRQQPGQSLTLIATANQGSEATYESGFVIDKFPISRPNLTFSTLTVSNMSPEDSSIYLCSVDRTGDDGYTFGSGTRLTVV.

This chain joins TRBV7-9 and TRBJ2-2; 8 nucleotides agree with TRBD1. In germline, CDR1 is SEHNR, CDR2 FQNEAQ (reference sequence). The CDR3 is made up of 16 amino acids. The V and J ends lost 3 bases and 7 bases, in that order; junction bases with no gene match: 10. The chain's CDR3 is CASSFGQGRGSGELFF. The CDR3 bases are TGTGCCAGCAGCTTTGGACAGGGAAGGGGTAGCGGGGAGCTGTTTTTT.

The chain recombines TRBV5-4 with TRBJ2-5; tentative D call: TRBD2 (6 bases). V was shortened by 4 bases and J by 5 bases, with 12 bases between the two germline ends. Germline CDR1 is SGHNT and CDR2 is YYREEE (reference sequence). The CDR3 is 13 amino acids. CDR3 protein: CASSRGAQETQYF. CDR3 in DNA: TGTGCCAGCAGCCGCGGGGCACAGGAGACCCAGTACTTC.

The chain recombines TRBV6-1 with TRBJ2-1, with D perhaps matching TRBD1 (6 bases). The CDR3 sequence is 14 residues long. The germline V and J ends were trimmed by 8 bases and 4 bases, with 15 bases remaining between them. Germline V gene sequence: CDR1 MNHNS, CDR2 SASEGT. The CDR3 protein is CASQGHSEYNEQFF. The CDR3 DNA reads TGTGCCAGCCAGGGACACTCGGAATACAATGAGCAGTTCTTC.

The V and J genes are TRBV5-1 and TRBJ2-7; 7 bases map to TRBD2. Trimming at V came to 3 bases and at J to 2 bases, leaving 8 bases not matched to a gene. CDR1 is SGHRS, CDR2 YFSETQ, per germline. The CDR3 spans 15 residues. CDR3 protein: CASSWTSQGPYEQYF. The DNA of the CDR3 is TGCGCCAGCAGCTGGACTAGTCAAGGGCCCTACGAGCAGTACTTC. Together with reference TRBV5-1 and TRBJ2-7, the CDR3 gives the full variable domain: KAGVTQTPRYLIKTRGQQVTLSCSPISGHRSVSWYQQTPGQGLQFLFEYFSETQRNKGNFPGRFSGRQFSNSRSEMNVSTLELGDSALYLCASSWTSQGPYEQYFGPGTRLTVT.

The genes are TRBV11-2 and TRBJ1-6; D is uncertain. The CDR3 consists of 16 residues. With 2 bases removed from V and 10 bases from J, the gap between germline ends came to 18 bases. Germline V gives CDR1 SGHAT, CDR2 FQNNGV. CDR3 protein: CASSLWTAVRGSPLHF. CDR3 sequence (DNA): TGTGCCAGCAGCTTATGGACGGCGGTTAGAGGGTCACCCCTCCACTTT.

CDR3 in DNA: TGTGCCAGCAGCTCCGGACAGGGTCGAACTGAAGCTTTCTTT. This sequence encodes CASSSGQGRTEAFF. The rearrangement joins TRBV13 to TRBJ1-1; 8 bases match TRBD1. There are 14 residues in the CDR3. CDR1 PRHDT and CDR2 FYEKMQ come from the germline V gene (reference sequence). Trimming cost V 4 bases and J 5 bases; bases outside gene matches: 6.

This clone was seen only once. J is TRBJ1-2 and V is TRBV29-1; the D gene is possibly TRBD1 (5 bases). The germline V and J ends were trimmed by 4 bases and 1 base, with 19 bases remaining between them. This CDR3 has 16 residues. From germline, CDR1 is SQVTM and CDR2 ANQGSEA. The CDR3 coding sequence is TGCAGCGTTGGATCCCTCCTCTCGACAGTTAACTATGGCTACACCTTC. Protein sequence: CSVGSLLSTVNYGYTF.

The chain joins TRBV30 to TRBJ1-5, with D perhaps TRBD1 (5 bases). The germline V gene encodes CDR1 GTSNPN and CDR2 SVGIG (reference sequence). V lost 4 bases to trimming and J lost 0 bases, with 13 bases between them. The CDR3 loop spans 15 amino acids. CDR3 nucleotides: TGTGCCTGGACCCCACGGGGGAGTAGCAATCAGCCCCAGCATTTT. It codes for CAWTPRGSSNQPQHF.

The chain combines TRBV27 with TRBJ1-2; D is unclear. Trimming took off 9 bases at V and 2 bases at J, with 19 bases between the two ends. CDR3 length: 15 residues. Germline lookup yields CDR1 MNHEY and CDR2 SMNVEV (reference sequence). The CDR3 bases are TGTGCCAGTTCCTGGCTCCCATTGAGGAACTATGGCTACACCTTC. Amino acid sequence: CASSWLPLRNYGYTF.

The chain joins TRBV6-5 to TRBJ2-3, with 8 nucleotides matching TRBD2. CDR1 MNHEY and CDR2 SVGAGI come from the germline V gene. The CDR3 has 14 amino acids. J gave up 5 bases and V 3 bases, and 4 bases lay outside the gene matches. The CDR3 bases are TGTGCCAGCAGTTATACCGGGGGGGAAGATACGCAGTATTTT. Its translation: CASSYTGGEDTQYF.

This chain connects TRBV29-1 to TRBJ2-1; D possibly corresponds to TRBD2 (5 bases). This CDR3 region has 17 residues. Between the trimmed V and J ends, which lost 6 bases and 7 bases, there was a span of 28 bases. Germline V CDR1 and CDR2: SQVTM, ANQGSEA. The DNA of the CDR3 is TGCAGCGTGGTCGGGCTGGCCGGGCTTGGCCGGGGTAATGAGCAGTTCTTC. Translated, it gives CSVVGLAGLGRGNEQFF.

As to this clone: The sample has other DNA sequences that encode this CDR3 too. The V call is TRBV2, the J call TRBJ1-6; D might be TRBD1 (6 bases). Germline V CDR1 and CDR2: SNHLY, FYNNEI. The CDR3 is 15 residues long. Trimming took off 3 bases at V and 3 bases at J, with 9 bases between the two ends. The DNA of the CDR3 is TGTGCCAGCAGTGAGGACAGAATCTATAATTCACCCCTCCACTTT. This encodes CASSEDRIYNSPLHF.